What follows is one T cell receptor (beta chain) and its context. The antigen this receptor binds is unknown. No base quality information exists; no much larger clone differs at one position. CDR1 SGHTA and CDR2 FQGNSA are derived from the germline V gene. The germline V and J ends show losses of 2 bases and 7 bases respectively, and no gene match explains 4 bases of the junction. Inclusive of the bounding cysteine and phenylalanine, the CDR3 is 15 residues long. The sequence is cut down to CDR3 DNA, 45 bases in frame from base 1. The immunoSEQ Assay, a bias-controlled multiplex PCR, was used to amplify TCRbeta CDR3 regions from genomic DNA. The original methods were these. The number of nucleated cells in each sample was estimated by amplification of reference gene primers within the assay. Sequence reads were collapsed and filtered to measure the absolute abundance of every unique TCRbeta CDR3 rearrangement. Productive Simpson clonality was computed per sample as the square root of Simpson's diversity index over productive rearrangements. Not all clones reach the TCRdb copy of this immuneACCESS table, which keeps in-frame sequences only. Checked studies attribute under half of the gap to unresolved V genes and leave the rest unexplained. V and J calls and clone size are as listed in that table; D and trimming were resolved from the DNA. Present in this sample are about 80,000 clones, roughly 87% of which were seen just once. The ten biggest clones cover roughly 12% of the sample.

This record belongs to a study of blood T cell repertoires in COVID-19 (dated by TCRdb to 2020 to 2021). Regarding the complete study: Collaborator samples came from the United States, Italy and Spain and covered acute and convalescent phases of COVID-19. The prospective study material was composed of cDNA or gDNA derived from T cells, B-cell-depleted T cells, or PBMCs. Deeply sampled blood TCRbeta repertoires from subjects exposed to, actively infected with, or recovered from COVID-19 were included in the dataset. The repertoires were released in a freely available public database intended as a resource for research on the immune response to SARS-CoV-2. The samples were drawn from the first 160 participants of the ongoing ImmuneRACE study and from some 1,300 subjects provided by 6 global collaborators. A de-identified subject ID, COVID-19 status, age in years and sex were almost always included in the sample metadata. Where available, HLA class I and class II types were taken from metadata supplied by the sample provider and were not determined by assay-based typing.

Study-wide findings and limitations: Clinical and demographic metadata were provided uncurated, with the amount varying by source and participant.

Each collaborating institution followed its own protocols to collect whole blood in K2EDTA tubes. For TCRbeta analysis, collaborator samples were shipped as frozen whole blood, as isolated PBMCs, or as DNA extracted from either sample type. Sequenced input: peripheral blood. This TCR was sampled from a man at least 80 years old with acute or convalescent COVID-19. The V gene is TRBV7-2 and the J gene is TRBJ2-3, and 12 junction bases match TRBD2. The DNA is as follows: TGTGCCAGCAGCTTAACTAGCGGGGGGTTCAATACGCAGTATTTT. It specifies CASSLTSGGFNTQYF.